One and the same sample provided the 27 T cell receptor beta chains below, sequenced in a study of beta chain features in type 1 diabetes. Study-wide points: Shortening of TCRB CDR3s, moderate but significant, appeared in all four CD4+ subsets of Type 1 diabetes patients.

No antigen has been assigned to these receptors. The isolated RNA, all of it, was reverse transcribed, so expressed TCRB transcripts were what got sequenced. Sequenced by immunoSEQ multiplex PCR; TCRdb stores in-frame clones only, minus some. Of fewer than 18,000 clones listed, approximately 76% are singletons. Input material: stem cell memory CD4+ T cells from blood. These receptors all stem from a woman aged 18-29 years with type 1 diabetes.

The chain couples TRBV5-6 to TRBJ2-5; 12 nucleotides match TRBD2. The V gene's germline CDR1 is SGHDT and CDR2 YYEEEE. This CDR3 contains 17 residues. V lost 7 bases and J lost 5; bases outside the gene matches: 15. This CDR3 is CASATLAGGPVEETQYF. The CDR3 DNA reads as TGTGCCAGCGCTACCCTAGCGGGAGGGCCTGTAGAGGAGACCCAGTACTTC.

This chain joins TRBV7-9 and TRBJ2-1; TRBD2 aligns across 11 bases. Trimming cost V 5 bases and J 4 bases; bases outside gene matches: 10. Germline CDR1 SEHNR, CDR2 FQNEAQ (reference sequence). The CDR3 sequence is 17 residues long. The CDR3 region has the DNA TGTGCCAGCAGCCTGAGAGCCGGGACTAGCGGTTACAATGAGCAGTTCTTC. Protein sequence: CASSLRAGTSGYNEQFF.

The DNA of the CDR3 is TGTGCCAGCAGCTTGGGCCGCGAACCTTTCAACGAGCAGTACTTC. Its translation: CASSLGREPFNEQYF. The chain joins TRBV5-4 to TRBJ2-7; no clear D gene. Germline V CDR1 and CDR2: SGHNT, YYREEE (reference sequence). The CDR3 contains 15 residues. V lost 0 bases, J lost 5 bases, and 15 bases lay in between.

This clone was counted only a few times. The chain couples TRBV29-1 to TRBJ2-7; D perhaps matches TRBD2 (5 bases). The germline V and J ends were trimmed by 6 bases and 7 bases, with 16 bases remaining between them. CDR1 is SQVTM, CDR2 ANQGSEA, per germline. This CDR3 contains 12 residues. CDR3 residues: CSVRPFGGEQYF. The CDR3 DNA follows: TGCAGCGTGAGGCCCTTTGGAGGTGAGCAGTACTTC.

V and J are TRBV5-1 and TRBJ1-1, with 10 bases aligning to TRBD1. The V and J ends lost 1 base and 5 bases, in that order; junction bases with no gene match: 11. Germline V gene data show CDR1 as SGHRS and CDR2 as YFSETQ. The CDR3 consists of 17 residues. CDR3 region: CASSLNPLGQGGTEAFF. The DNA of the CDR3 is TGCGCCAGCAGCTTGAACCCCTTAGGACAGGGGGGTACTGAAGCTTTCTTT.

The genes are TRBV27 and TRBJ2-7; tentative D call: TRBD1 (6 bases). This CDR3 comprises 13 residues. Germline CDR1 and CDR2: MNHEY and SMNVEV (reference sequence). Trimming left V 6 bases short and J 2 bases short, with 11 bases between. The DNA for the CDR3 is TGTGCCAGCAGGAGGGCAGGGGCCTACGAGCAGTACGTC. Residues: CASRRAGAYEQYV.

Only a few counts were recorded for this clone. The rearrangement joins TRBV7-9 to TRBJ1-5; weak D call: TRBD1 (6 bases). Germline assignment: CDR1 SEHNR and CDR2 FQNEAQ (reference sequence). The CDR3 is made up of 16 amino acids. V shed 4 bases and J shed 1 base, with 14 bases lying between them. CDR3 amino acids: CASSSLTGLSNQPQHF. CDR3 DNA: TGTGCCAGCAGCTCCCTCACAGGGCTGAGCAATCAGCCCCAGCATTTT.

The chain recombines TRBV30 with TRBJ1-5; D perhaps matches TRBD1 (5 bases). V shed 5 bases and J shed 0 bases, with 14 bases lying between them. CDR3 length: 15 residues. Germline assignment: CDR1 GTSNPN and CDR2 SVGIG (reference sequence). DNA for the CDR3: TGTGCCTGGGGGTGGGGGGGAGGTAGCAATCAGCCCCAGCATTTT. Translated, it gives CAWGWGGGSNQPQHF.

This chain connects TRBV5-1 to TRBJ2-2; D is possibly TRBD2 (5 bases). Germline V gene sequence: CDR1 SGHRS, CDR2 YFSETQ. The CDR3 is 13 amino acids. Trimming shortened V by 3 bases and J by 6 bases, and 9 bases separated the two germline ends. CDR3 in amino acids: CASSSLSAGELFF. In DNA form, the CDR3 reads TGCGCCAGCAGCTCCCTTAGCGCCGGGGAGCTGTTTTTT.

The chain carries TRBV7-2 and TRBJ2-1; 11 bases are a match to TRBD2. Germline trimming cut 0 bases from V and 7 bases from J; bases unmatched to any gene: 11. The CDR3 has 18 residues. Germline lookup yields CDR1 SGHTA and CDR2 FQGNSA. The CDR3: CASSLAYLTSGGPNEQFF. In nucleotides, the CDR3 is TGTGCCAGCAGCTTAGCCTACCTAACTAGCGGGGGCCCTAATGAGCAGTTCTTC.

The V and J genes are TRBV5-4 and TRBJ2-1; D is undetermined. The germline V gene has CDR1 SGHNT and CDR2 YYREEE (reference sequence). V dropped 3 bases and J dropped 4 bases, with 17 bases sitting between them. The CDR3 contains 16 residues. CDR3 sequence: CASSSGRDYGYNEQFF. The CDR3 bases are TGTGCCAGCAGCTCGGGTAGAGATTACGGTTACAATGAGCAGTTCTTC.

J is TRBJ2-2 and V is TRBV13; 8 nucleotides agree with TRBD2. Germline assignment: CDR1 PRHDT and CDR2 FYEKMQ (reference sequence). This CDR3 is 17 amino acids long. J lost 4 bases, V lost 8 bases, and 15 bases had no gene match. CDR3 sequence: CASCTSGKGFRTGELFF. CDR3 sequence (DNA): TGTGCCAGCTGCACTAGCGGCAAGGGGTTTCGCACCGGGGAGCTGTTTTTT.

The sample holds a few counts of this clone. This chain connects TRBV19 to TRBJ2-2; D unresolved. The CDR3 totals 11 residues. Per germline, CDR1 LNHDA and CDR2 SQIVND (reference sequence). The V end lost 9 bases, the J end lost 8 bases, and 10 bases lay between the germline ends. The DNA for the CDR3 is TGTGCCAGCTCTGTCGCGGGGGAGCTGTTTTTT. This gives the protein CASSVAGELFF.

This clone was seen a handful of times. The CDR3 spells CSVRPGGALDTQYF. The CDR3 DNA follows: TGCAGCGTCCGCCCGGGTGGTGCGTTAGATACGCAGTATTTT. V and J are TRBV29-1 and TRBJ2-3, with D uncertain. Germline V gene data show CDR1 as SQVTM and CDR2 as ANQGSEA. Trimming took 6 bases from V and 5 from J, leaving 18 bases between them. There are 14 residues in the CDR3.

The chain recombines TRBV6-1 with TRBJ2-6; TRBD2 is a possible D gene (6 bases). The CDR3 is 16 residues long. V dropped 2 bases and J dropped 2 bases, with 10 bases sitting between them. Germline CDR1 is MNHNS and CDR2 is SASEGT. Written as DNA, the CDR3 is TGTGCCAGCAGTGAATTCGGGGGACCTGGGGCCAACGTCCTGACTTTC. Encoded protein: CASSEFGGPGANVLTF.

The rearrangement uses TRBV28 and TRBJ2-2; D ambiguous. V lost 1 base to trimming and J lost 2 bases, with 8 bases between them. This CDR3 is 15 amino acids long. Germline CDR1 reads MDHEN; CDR2 reads SYDVKM. CDR3 amino acids: CASSLSGPNTGELFF. CDR3 coding DNA: TGTGCCAGCAGTTTATCAGGTCCCAACACCGGGGAGCTGTTTTTT.

The rearrangement links TRBV7-2 to TRBJ2-1, with 7 bases matching TRBD2. V lost 5 bases to trimming and J lost 5 bases; unmatched junction nucleotides: 6. Looked up from germline, CDR1 is SGHTA and CDR2 is FQGNSA. The CDR3 loop spans 14 amino acids. CDR3: CASSPGGGHNEQFF. CDR3 DNA: TGTGCCAGCAGCCCGGGAGGAGGGCACAATGAGCAGTTCTTC.

The V and J genes are TRBV14 and TRBJ1-5, with D possibly being TRBD1 (5 bases). Trimming cost V 0 bases and J 0 bases, with 24 bases left between them. CDR1 SGHDN and CDR2 FVKESK come from the germline V gene. The CDR3 contains 21 residues. The CDR3 bases are TGTGCCAGCAGCCAAGAGCCTGCCCGGACACCGACCCTGAATAGCAATCAGCCCCAGCATTTT. This translates into CASSQEPARTPTLNSNQPQHF.

Only a few counts were recorded for this clone. This rearrangement joins TRBV6-6 to TRBJ1-1, with D tentatively TRBD1 (6 bases). The CDR3 is 14 residues long. V dropped 8 bases and J dropped 4 bases, with 17 bases sitting between them. Germline V gene data show CDR1 as MNHNY and CDR2 as SVGAGI (reference sequence). In DNA, the CDR3 is TGTGCCAGCTATAACAGGGATGGAAGCACTGAAGCTTTCTTT. Translated, it gives CASYNRDGSTEAFF.

The chain combines TRBV10-3 with TRBJ1-2, with 7 bases fitting TRBD1. The CDR3 has 14 residues. V trimming: 6 bases; J trimming: 0 bases; junction bases outside the gene matches: 4. Germline lookup yields CDR1 ENHRY and CDR2 SYGVKD. The CDR3 here is CAIRGTASNYGYTF. The DNA of the CDR3 is TGTGCCATCAGAGGGACAGCTTCTAACTATGGCTACACCTTC.

This clone was seen only once. The chain links TRBV7-9 to TRBJ2-4, with D possibly matching TRBD1 (6 bases). V was clipped by 4 bases and J by 0 bases, with 22 bases between them. Germline V gene lookup returns CDR1 SEHNR and CDR2 FQNEAQ (reference sequence). CDR3 length equals 19 residues. CDR3 sequence (DNA): TGTGCCAGCAGCTCCCCCCCCAGGGGCGAACTGGTAGCCAAAAACATTCAGTACTTC. This encodes CASSSPPRGELVAKNIQYF.

This chain links TRBV10-2 with TRBJ2-1; TRBD1 matches at 7 bases. The V gene's germline CDR1 is WSHSY and CDR2 SAAADI. Losses at the gene ends were 6 bases for V and 2 bases for J; bases not matched to a gene: 7. CDR3 length: 15 amino acids. The CDR3 DNA reads TGCGCCAGCAGAGAAGGGACAGTTCCCTACAATGAGCAGTTCTTC. Protein product: CASREGTVPYNEQFF.

This clone has more than one count but fewer than ten. The gene calls are TRBV29-1 and TRBJ2-6; 7 bases map to TRBD2. Germline assignment: CDR1 SQVTM and CDR2 ANQGSEA. V lost 7 bases to trimming and J lost 3 bases; unmatched junction nucleotides: 12. This CDR3 has 16 residues. The DNA for the CDR3 is TGCAGCGCCTCGGGGGGAGTAGGCTTTGGGGCCAACGTCCTGACTTTC. Protein sequence: CSASGGVGFGANVLTF. The whole variable domain, filled in from reference TRBV29-1 and TRBJ2-6, reads SAVISQKPSRDICQRGTSLTIQCQVDSQVTMMFWYRQQPGQSLTLIATANQGSEATYESGFVIDKFPISRPNLTFSTLTVSNMSPEDSSIYLCSASGGVGFGANVLTFGAGSRLTVL.

J is TRBJ1-2 and V is TRBV19; TRBD1 might be the D (5 bases). Trimming took off 2 bases at V and 1 base at J, with 11 bases between the two ends. Germline lookup yields CDR1 LNHDA and CDR2 SQIVND (reference sequence). The CDR3 contains 15 residues. Here the CDR3 DNA reads TGTGCCAGTAGTATACGCAGGGCCGTTAACTATGGCTACACCTTC. This codes for CASSIRRAVNYGYTF.

The chain combines TRBV5-1 with TRBJ2-1, with D unresolved. Germline loops: CDR1 SGHRS, CDR2 YFSETQ. The CDR3 sequence is 15 residues long. V dropped 0 bases and J dropped 2 bases, with 9 bases sitting between them. The CDR3 sequence: CASSLGGPTYNEQFF. The CDR3 DNA follows: TGCGCCAGCAGCTTGGGCGGCCCAACCTACAATGAGCAGTTCTTC. Full variable domain (remainder filled in from reference TRBV5-1 and TRBJ2-1): KAGVTQTPRYLIKTRGQQVTLSCSPISGHRSVSWYQQTPGQGLQFLFEYFSETQRNKGNFPGRFSGRQFSNSRSEMNVSTLELGDSALYLCASSLGGPTYNEQFFGPGTRLTVL.

The rearrangement uses TRBV9 and TRBJ1-1; D possibly corresponds to TRBD1 (6 bases). The CDR3 totals 12 residues. The germline V gene encodes CDR1 SGDLS and CDR2 YYNGEE. The V and J ends lost 8 bases and 0 bases respectively, with 8 bases between them. The CDR3: CASGQLNTEAFF. As DNA, the CDR3 is TGTGCCAGTGGACAGTTGAACACTGAAGCTTTCTTT.

This rearrangement joins TRBV7-3 to TRBJ2-1; TRBD2 matches 8 bases. J lost 6 bases, V lost 5 bases, and 9 bases had no gene match. CDR1 is SGHTA, CDR2 FQGTGA, per germline. The CDR3 length is 15 residues. CDR3 region: CASSPGLAGVNEQFF. In DNA form, the CDR3 reads TGTGCCAGCAGCCCCGGACTAGCAGGGGTCAATGAGCAGTTCTTC.